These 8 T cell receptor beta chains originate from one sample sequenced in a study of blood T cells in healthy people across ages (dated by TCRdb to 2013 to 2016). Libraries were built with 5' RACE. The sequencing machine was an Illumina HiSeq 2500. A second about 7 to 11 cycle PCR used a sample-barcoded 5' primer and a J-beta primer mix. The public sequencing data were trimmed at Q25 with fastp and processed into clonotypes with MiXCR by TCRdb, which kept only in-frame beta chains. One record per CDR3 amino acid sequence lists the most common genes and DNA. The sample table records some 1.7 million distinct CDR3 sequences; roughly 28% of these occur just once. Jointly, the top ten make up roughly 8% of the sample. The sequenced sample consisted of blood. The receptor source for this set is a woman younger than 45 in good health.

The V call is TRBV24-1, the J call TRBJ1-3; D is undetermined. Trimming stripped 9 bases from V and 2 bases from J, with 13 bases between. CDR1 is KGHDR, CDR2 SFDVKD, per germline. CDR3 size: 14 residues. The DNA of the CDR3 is TGTGCCACCGGGAAGAGCTTTACTGGAAACACCATATATTTT. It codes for CATGKSFTGNTIYF.

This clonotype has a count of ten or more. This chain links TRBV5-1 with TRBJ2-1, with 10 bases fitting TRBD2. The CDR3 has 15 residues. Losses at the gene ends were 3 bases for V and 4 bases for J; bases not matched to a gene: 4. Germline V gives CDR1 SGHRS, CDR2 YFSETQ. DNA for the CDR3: TGCGCCAGCAGCTCAACTAGCGGGACATACAATGAGCAGTTCTTC. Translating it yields CASSSTSGTYNEQFF.

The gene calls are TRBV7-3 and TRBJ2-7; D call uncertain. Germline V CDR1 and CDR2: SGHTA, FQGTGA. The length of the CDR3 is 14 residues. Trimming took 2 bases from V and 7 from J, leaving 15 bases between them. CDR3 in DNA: TGTGCCAGCAGCTTAGGATTTAGCTCGGCTGAGCAGTACTTC. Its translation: CASSLGFSSAEQYF. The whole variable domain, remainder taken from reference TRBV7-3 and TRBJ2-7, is GAGVSQTPSNKVTEKGKYVELRCDPISGHTALYWYRQSLGQGPEFLIYFQGTGAADDSGLPNDRFFAVRPEGSVSTLKIQRTERGDSAVYLCASSLGFSSAEQYFGPGTRLTVT.

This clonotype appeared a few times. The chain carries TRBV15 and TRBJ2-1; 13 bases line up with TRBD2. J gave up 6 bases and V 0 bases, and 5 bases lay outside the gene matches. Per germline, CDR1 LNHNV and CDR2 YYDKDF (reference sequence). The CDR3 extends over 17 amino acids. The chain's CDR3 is CATSRDRGTSGINEQFF. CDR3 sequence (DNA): TGTGCCACCAGCAGAGATCGTGGGACTAGCGGGATCAATGAGCAGTTCTTC.

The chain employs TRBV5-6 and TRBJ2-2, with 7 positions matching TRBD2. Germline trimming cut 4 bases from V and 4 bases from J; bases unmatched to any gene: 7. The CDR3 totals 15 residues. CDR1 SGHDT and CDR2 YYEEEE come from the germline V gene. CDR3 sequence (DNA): TGTGCCAGCAGCCCCTTAGCGGGTTCCACCGGGGAGCTGTTTTTT. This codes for CASSPLAGSTGELFF.

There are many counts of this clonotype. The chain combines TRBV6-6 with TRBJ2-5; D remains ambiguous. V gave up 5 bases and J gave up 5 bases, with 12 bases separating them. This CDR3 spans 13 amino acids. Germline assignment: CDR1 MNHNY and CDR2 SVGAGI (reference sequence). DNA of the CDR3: TGTGCCAGCAGTCCAGAGCTCGGGGAGACCCAGTACTTC. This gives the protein CASSPELGETQYF.

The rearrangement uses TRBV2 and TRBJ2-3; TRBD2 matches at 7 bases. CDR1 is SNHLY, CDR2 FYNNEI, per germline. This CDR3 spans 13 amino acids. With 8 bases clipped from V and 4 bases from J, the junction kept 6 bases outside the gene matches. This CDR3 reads CASGIAGADTQYF. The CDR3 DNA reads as TGTGCCAGCGGGATAGCGGGCGCAGATACGCAGTATTTT.

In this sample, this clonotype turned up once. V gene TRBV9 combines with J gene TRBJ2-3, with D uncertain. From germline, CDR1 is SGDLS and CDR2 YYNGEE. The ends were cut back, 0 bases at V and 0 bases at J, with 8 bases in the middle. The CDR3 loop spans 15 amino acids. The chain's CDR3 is CASSVEGRSTDTQYF. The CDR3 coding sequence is TGTGCCAGCAGCGTAGAGGGTAGGAGCACAGATACGCAGTATTTT.